Shown below are 21 T cell receptor beta chains from a single sample sequenced in a study of CD4 T cells in relation to SARS-CoV-2 and coronaviruses. The method was immunoSEQ multiplex PCR; TCRdb's version includes in-frame clones alone and lacks a portion of them. The sample records around 56,000 clones, 80% to 90% being singletons. Before the COVID-19 pandemic, during about 2010-2019, CD4+ T cells were taken from unexposed donors. Sequencing was performed on memory CD4+ T cells from PBMCs. The source is a human donor in good health.

The chain links TRBV28 to TRBJ2-1, with 7 bases fitting TRBD1. V gave up 10 bases and J gave up 6 bases; unmatched junction bases: 18. Germline V gives CDR1 MDHEN, CDR2 SYDVKM. The CDR3 sequence is 16 residues long. The CDR3 reads CATRQGRSHVVNEQFF. The CDR3 DNA is TGTGCCACTCGACAGGGTAGGTCCCACGTGGTCAATGAGCAGTTCTTC.

The table lists this clone with a count of one. The chain carries TRBV7-8 and TRBJ2-5; TRBD2 agrees at 9 bases. CDR1 SGHVS and CDR2 FQNEAQ come from the germline V gene. J lost 6 bases, V lost 3 bases, and 5 bases had no gene match. The CDR3 is made up of 14 amino acids. The CDR3 nucleotides read TGTGCCAGCAGCTTCGGGACTAGCACCCAGACCCAGTACTTC. It encodes CASSFGTSTQTQYF.

This clone was observed a few times. The chain has TRBV6-6 and TRBJ2-7; possible D gene TRBD1, 7 bases. The CDR3 contains 13 residues. Between the trimmed V and J ends, which lost 6 bases and 1 base, there was a span of 10 bases. Germline V lookup: CDR1 MNHNY, CDR2 SVGAGI (reference sequence). The CDR3 bases are TGTGCCAGCAGGGAGGGACAGTCCTACGAGCAGTACTTC. Residues: CASREGQSYEQYF.

Here the CDR3 reads CASSLQRSTDTQYF. CDR3 DNA: TGCGCCAGCAGCTTGCAGCGGAGCACAGATACGCAGTATTTT. J is TRBJ2-3 and V is TRBV5-1; TRBD2 might be the D (5 bases). This CDR3 spans 14 amino acids. V was pared by 1 base and J by 0 bases, with 6 bases between. Germline-derived CDR1 and CDR2 are SGHRS and YFSETQ.

This chain uses TRBV7-2 with TRBJ1-1; D may be TRBD1 (5 bases). The germline gives CDR1 SGHTA, CDR2 FQGNSA. The V and J ends lost 1 base and 4 bases respectively, with 22 bases between them. CDR3 size: 18 residues. The CDR3 bases are TGTGCCAGCAGCTTAGTAAGGCAGGGCACTGCCCGGGGCACTGAAGCTTTCTTT. Protein product: CASSLVRQGTARGTEAFF.

The chain has TRBV18 and TRBJ2-3; weak D call: TRBD1 (6 bases). In germline, CDR1 is KGHSH, CDR2 LQKENI. V gave up 1 base and J gave up 0 bases, with 11 bases separating them. The CDR3 is 16 residues long. The CDR3 region is CASSPQGQSSTDTQYF. The CDR3 DNA reads as TGTGCCAGCTCACCACAAGGACAGAGTAGCACAGATACGCAGTATTTT.

The rearrangement links TRBV30 to TRBJ2-3; D possibly uses TRBD1 or TRBD2 (6 bases each). This CDR3 has 14 amino acids. Trimming cost V 2 bases and J 4 bases, with 13 bases left between them. Per germline, CDR1 GTSNPN and CDR2 SVGIG (reference sequence). DNA for the CDR3: TGTGCCTGGAGTACGGGGGACATTCCAGATACGCAGTATTTT. This codes for CAWSTGDIPDTQYF.

This chain links TRBV7-2 with TRBJ2-3, with unresolved D. CDR1 is SGHTA, CDR2 FQGNSA, per germline. Trimming pared 7 bases from V and 2 bases from J, leaving 7 bases between. CDR3 length: 12 amino acids. The CDR3 coding sequence is TGTGCCAGCAAGGTTGTCACAGATACGCAGTATTTT. Amino acids: CASKVVTDTQYF.

The V and J genes are TRBV5-4 and TRBJ2-5; TRBD2 matches at 9 bases. Trimming removed 3 bases from V and 7 bases from J; junction bases left unmatched: 10. Germline values: CDR1 SGHNT, CDR2 YYREEE (reference sequence). There are 15 residues in the CDR3. The CDR3 DNA sequence: TGTGCCAGCAGCTGGGGGGAGCGGGGGGTTGCGACCCAGTACTTC. Its translation is CASSWGERGVATQYF.

This chain links TRBV4-1 with TRBJ2-2; 8 nucleotides agree with TRBD2. In germline, CDR1 is MGHRA, CDR2 YSYEKL. The CDR3 covers 17 residues. V gave up 1 base and J gave up 7 bases; unmatched junction bases: 11. CDR3 protein: CASSQGVAGIGVGELFF. The CDR3 DNA reads TGCGCCAGCAGCCAAGGGGTAGCGGGAATCGGAGTCGGGGAGCTGTTTTTT.

V and J are TRBV5-1 and TRBJ2-1; 7 nucleotides agree with TRBD1. V shed 6 bases, J shed 4 bases, and the junction held 10 bases outside the gene matches. The CDR3 consists of 15 residues. Germline CDR1 and CDR2: SGHRS and YFSETQ. The CDR3 DNA sequence: TGCGCCAGCAACGAAAGGGGGCAGAGTTACAATGAGCAGTTCTTC. As protein: CASNERGQSYNEQFF.

This sequence joins TRBV10-2 and TRBJ1-5; D possibly corresponds to TRBD1 (6 bases). V shed 7 bases and J shed 2 bases, with 12 bases lying between them. The CDR3 is 14 amino acids. In germline, CDR1 is WSHSY, CDR2 SAAADI. The CDR3 loop is CASTKQGGNQPQHF. The CDR3 DNA sequence: TGCGCCAGCACAAAACAGGGAGGCAATCAGCCCCAGCATTTT.

Only one count was recorded for this clone. The chain combines TRBV6-5 with TRBJ1-2; D call uncertain. The V end lost 8 bases, the J end lost 3 bases, and 7 bases lay between the germline ends. The CDR3 loop spans 11 amino acids. CDR1 and CDR2 (germline): MNHEY, SVGAGI. The CDR3: CASRGDYGYTF. Written as DNA, the CDR3 is TGTGCCAGCCGGGGAGACTATGGCTACACCTTC.

The CDR3 protein is CASSLMPGNNEKLFF. The CDR3 DNA reads TGCGCCAGCAGCTTGATGCCAGGGAACAATGAAAAACTGTTTTTT. The rearrangement joins TRBV5-1 to TRBJ1-4, with D tentatively TRBD1 (5 bases). The germline CDR1 and CDR2 sequences are SGHRS and YFSETQ. The CDR3 totals 15 residues. V lost 1 base and J 5 bases, leaving 12 bases between the germline ends.

With regard to this clone: A read error may produce the germline difference seen at one junction end. Other DNA sequences of this sample code for an identical CDR3. V gene TRBV6-5 combines with J gene TRBJ1-5, with 8 bases fitting TRBD1. This CDR3 is built from 13 residues. Germline V lookup: CDR1 MNHEY, CDR2 SVGAGI. DNA of the CDR3: TGTGCCAGCAGGGGGACAGGCAACCAGCCCCAGCATTTT. Amino acids: CASRGTGNQPQHF.

The V gene is TRBV12-3 or TRBV12-4, the J gene TRBJ1-5; D uncertain. V lost 5 bases to trimming and J lost 8 bases, with 10 bases between them. This CDR3 region has 12 residues. CDR3 region: CASSPSYEPQHF. DNA for the CDR3: TGTGCCAGCAGTCCATCCTACGAGCCCCAGCATTTT.

This chain joins TRBV2 and TRBJ1-4; the D gene is possibly TRBD1 (6 bases). CDR1 SNHLY and CDR2 FYNNEI come from the germline V gene. The CDR3 has 14 amino acids. The V end lost 10 bases, the J end lost 0 bases, and 12 bases lay between the germline ends. Here the CDR3 DNA reads TGTGCCACGCGGGACACTGCAACTAATGAAAAACTGTTTTTT. This translates into CATRDTATNEKLFF.

The chain employs TRBV7-9 and TRBJ1-3; no firm D call. CDR1 is SEHNR, CDR2 FQNEAQ, per germline (reference sequence). The CDR3 extends over 14 amino acids. V was cut by 5 bases and J by 0 bases, with 8 bases left in between. The CDR3 region has the DNA TGTGCCAGCAGCCGAGGGTCCTCTGGAAACACCATATATTTT. Protein: CASSRGSSGNTIYF.

The sample holds a few counts of this clone. The chain joins TRBV7-6 to TRBJ2-1, with TRBD2 as a possible D gene (6 bases). Germline CDR1 SGHVS, CDR2 FNYEAQ. V shed 0 bases and J shed 4 bases, with 16 bases lying between them. The CDR3 length is 17 residues. CDR3: CASSLAGGGGPYNEQFF. The CDR3, as DNA: TGTGCCAGCAGCTTAGCCGGGGGAGGCGGGCCTTACAATGAGCAGTTCTTC.

This chain joins TRBV5-1 and TRBJ2-3; no clear D gene. Germline-derived CDR1 and CDR2 are SGHRS and YFSETQ. Trimming took 0 bases from V and 3 from J, leaving 8 bases between them. The CDR3 totals 14 residues. CDR3 loop: CASSLVVETDTQYF. In DNA, the CDR3 is TGCGCCAGCAGCTTGGTAGTGGAGACAGATACGCAGTATTTT.

This clone was recorded once. The gene calls are TRBV10-1 and TRBJ2-1; no reliable D call. V was pared by 6 bases and J by 6 bases, with 21 bases between. Germline assignment: CDR1 WNHNN and CDR2 SYGVQD (reference sequence). This CDR3 spans 16 amino acids. The CDR3 coding sequence is TGCGCCAGCAGCACGACGACGAGTCCCCGTACCAATGAGCAGTTCTTC. Its protein product is CASSTTTSPRTNEQFF.